This T cell receptor (beta chain) was recorded in a study of blood T cells in healthy people across ages. Overall study findings and caveats: Donor CMV status, an unknown factor, possibly confounded changes in expanded clonotypes.

This clonotype was observed a few times. Its antigen is not identified. Using a J-beta primer mix together with a sample-barcoded 5' primer, a second PCR was run for roughly 7 to 12 cycles. TCRdb called the 5' RACE reads again in MiXCR, with one record for every CDR3 protein. The sample carries roughly 1.5 million distinct CDR3 sequences, less than 45% recorded once. The CDR3 has 15 residues. Per germline, CDR1 SEHNR and CDR2 FQNEAQ (reference sequence). V was shortened by 0 bases and J by 2 bases, with 10 bases between the two germline ends. Sequencing was carried out using blood. V is TRBV7-9 and J is TRBJ2-5; tentatively, D is TRBD1 (6 bases). This TCR derives from a woman aged 18-30 years in good health. CDR3 DNA: TGTGCCAGCAGCTTAGCGACGAGGGGGCAAGAGACCCAGTACTTC. Its protein product is CASSLATRGQETQYF.